This T cell receptor (beta chain) is drawn from a study of blood T cell repertoires in COVID-19. Study at large: Specimens from acute and convalescent COVID-19 originated in the United States, Italy and Spain. From T cells, B-cell-depleted T cells, or PBMCs came the material, which was cDNA or gDNA.

Original methodology: For nucleated cells, counts were estimated from reference gene primer amplification. Libraries were prepared by immunoSEQ multiplex PCR; TCRdb keeps only in-frame clonotypes and omits some of them. That table supplies the V and J calls and clone size; D and trimming were determined from the DNA. The sample shows some 80,000 clones, under 90% of them seen only once. V gave up 5 bases and J gave up 3 bases, with 17 bases separating them. CDR1 is SGHVS, CDR2 FNYEAQ, per germline. The CDR3 is 15 residues long. This chain links TRBV7-6 with TRBJ2-7; D not certain. This sequence was found in a human donor in a cohort sampled during active COVID-19. The sample comprised peripheral blood. The CDR3: CASSPNDNRFYEQYF. The CDR3 bases are TGTGCCAGCAGCCCCAATGACAACCGCTTCTACGAGCAGTACTTC.